This TCR beta chain was sequenced in a study of CD8+ T cells in alopecia areata. Findings and caveats of the study: Between patients, shared TCR sequences were less clear than in mice. This was possibly due in part to HLA diversity in the patient population. Relative to normal scalp, lesional scalp, especially alopecia totalis/universalis, showed higher clonality.

The CDR3 is 12 residues long. Looked up from germline, CDR1 is GTSNPN and CDR2 is SVGIG (reference sequence). The germline V and J ends were trimmed by 0 bases and 6 bases, with 8 bases remaining between them. This clone was seen only a few times. What it binds is unknown. The sequencing template was cDNA reverse transcribed from extracted RNA. Assay: immunoSEQ multiplex PCR; the TCRdb copy retains only in-frame clones and omits some. This table holds a few hundred thousand clones, about 56% found once. Sequenced: CD8+ T cells sorted from blood. V and J are TRBV30 and TRBJ1-2; the D gene is possibly TRBD1 (6 bases). The receptor's source is a human donor in good health. The CDR3 coding sequence is TGTGCCTGGAGTGTAGGGGGGCATGGCTACACCTTC. It translates to CAWSVGGHGYTF.